The 20 T cell receptor beta chains given below trace back to one sample, sequenced in a study of STAT5B mutations in CD4+ large granular lymphocyte leukemia. Profiled with immunoSEQ multiplex PCR; TCRdb holds only in-frame clones, not every one. The table lists some 51,000 clones, about four fifths of them singletons, with approximately 0.4% in the top ten. The sequenced sample was CD4+ T cells from blood buffy coats. Receptor source: a human donor in good health.

The chain joins TRBV2 to TRBJ2-7; 8 nucleotides line up with TRBD1. The CDR3 has 13 residues. V lost 4 bases to trimming and J lost 1 base; unmatched junction nucleotides: 0. The V gene's germline CDR1 is SNHLY and CDR2 FYNNEI. Here the CDR3 reads CASSGDRSYEQYF. The CDR3 nucleotides are TGTGCCAGCAGTGGGGACAGGTCCTACGAGCAGTACTTC.

The chain links TRBV9 to TRBJ2-7; 9 bases align to TRBD2. The V and J ends lost 4 bases and 2 bases, in that order; junction bases with no gene match: 4. CDR3 length: 14 amino acids. Germline CDR1 and CDR2: SGDLS and YYNGEE. The CDR3 loop reads CASSPGLATYEQYF. The CDR3 DNA follows: TGTGCCAGCAGCCCGGGACTAGCCACCTACGAGCAGTACTTC.

The V gene is TRBV5-1, the J gene TRBJ2-1; weak D call: TRBD2 (5 bases). V was trimmed by 4 bases and J by 8 bases, leaving 13 bases between them. The CDR3 runs 13 residues. From germline, CDR1 is SGHRS and CDR2 YFSETQ. In DNA, the CDR3 is TGCGCCAGCAGCGGAACTAGAAGCGATGAGCAGTTCTTC. It codes for CASSGTRSDEQFF. The full variable domain, completed using reference TRBV5-1 and TRBJ2-1, is KAGVTQTPRYLIKTRGQQVTLSCSPISGHRSVSWYQQTPGQGLQFLFEYFSETQRNKGNFPGRFSGRQFSNSRSEMNVSTLELGDSALYLCASSGTRSDEQFFGPGTRLTVL.

The chain recombines TRBV6-1 with TRBJ2-5, with D possibly matching TRBD2 (5 bases). CDR1 is MNHNS, CDR2 SASEGT, per germline. The CDR3 sequence is 14 residues long. Trimming removed 6 bases from V and 0 bases from J, with 11 bases in between. CDR3 in amino acids: CASRTQDYQETQYF. The CDR3, as DNA: TGTGCCAGCAGGACGCAGGACTACCAAGAGACCCAGTACTTC.

The chain links TRBV19 to TRBJ1-1; tentatively, D is TRBD1 (5 bases). V was cut by 8 bases and J by 3 bases, with 16 bases left in between. Per the germline V gene, CDR1 is LNHDA and CDR2 is SQIVND (reference sequence). The CDR3 runs to 14 residues. CDR3 bases: TGTGCCAGTGGTTTGGCAGGGCGGGACACTGAAGCTTTCTTT. Translated, it gives CASGLAGRDTEAFF.

The sample holds a few counts of this clone. This chain joins TRBV19 and TRBJ1-2, with D uncertain. The V end was cut by 5 bases, the J end by 4 bases, with 8 bases between. Looked up from germline, CDR1 is LNHDA and CDR2 is SQIVND (reference sequence). The CDR3 is 12 amino acids. The CDR3 bases are TGTGCCAGTAGTGTCCGGGGCTATGGCTACACCTTC. Its protein is CASSVRGYGYTF.

The V call is TRBV7-9, the J call TRBJ1-5; a possible D gene is TRBD1 (6 bases). V lost 1 base, J lost 6 bases, and 13 bases lay in between. Germline V lookup: CDR1 SEHNR, CDR2 FQNEAQ (reference sequence). The CDR3 covers 15 residues. This chain's CDR3 is CASSLGTGGVQPQHF. The CDR3 nucleotides are TGTGCCAGCAGCTTAGGTACCGGGGGCGTTCAGCCCCAGCATTTT.

This sequence joins TRBV27 and TRBJ1-4, with 9 bases aligning to TRBD1. This CDR3 comprises 14 residues. Germline V gene sequence: CDR1 MNHEY, CDR2 SMNVEV (reference sequence). V shed 3 bases and J 8 bases; nucleotides not matched to a gene: 4. In DNA form, the CDR3 reads TGTGCCAGCAGTTTTCGGGACAGGGTCGAAAAACTGTTTTTT. Amino acids: CASSFRDRVEKLFF.

The CDR3 loop reads CASRGATGGGFTEAFF. As DNA, the CDR3 is TGCGCCAGCAGGGGTGCGACAGGGGGCGGTTTCACTGAAGCTTTCTTT. The rearrangement links TRBV5-1 to TRBJ1-1; 10 bases map to TRBD1. The CDR3 length is 16 residues. The germline CDR1 and CDR2 sequences are SGHRS and YFSETQ. V dropped 5 bases and J dropped 4; count of bases not matched to a gene: 11.

This clone is a singleton in its sample. The rearrangement joins TRBV19 to TRBJ2-5, with D possibly matching TRBD2 (5 bases). V lost 9 bases, J lost 9 bases, and 23 bases lay in between. This CDR3 comprises 14 residues. Per the germline V gene, CDR1 is LNHDA and CDR2 is SQIVND (reference sequence). The chain's CDR3 is CASSRGGGPRAQYF. As DNA, the CDR3 is TGTGCCAGCTCCCGTGGAGGCGGGCCTCGGGCCCAGTACTTC.

The chain is built from TRBV5-5 and TRBJ2-5; the D is unclear. This CDR3 has 13 amino acids. V shed 6 bases and J shed 2 bases, with 11 bases lying between them. Germline V gene sequence: CDR1 SGHKS, CDR2 YYEKEE (reference sequence). For the CDR3, the DNA is TGTGCCAGCACCCGATGGCTACAAGAGACCCAGTACTTC. Protein sequence: CASTRWLQETQYF.

This chain connects TRBV6-5 to TRBJ1-3; 7 nucleotides match TRBD1. The CDR3 sequence is 16 residues long. Germline-derived CDR1 and CDR2 are MNHEY and SVGAGI. The ends lost 3 bases at V and 0 bases at J; junction bases unmatched: 5. CDR3 sequence reads: CASSYRGPSSGNTIYF. The CDR3 DNA sequence: TGTGCCAGCAGTTATAGGGGGCCCAGCTCTGGAAACACCATATATTTT.

This clone occurred a few times. As DNA, the CDR3 is TGTGCCAGCAGTCCCCCCGGAGGATATAGCAATCAGCCCCAGCATTTT. It codes for CASSPPGGYSNQPQHF. The chain is built from TRBV5-6 and TRBJ1-5; D gene ambiguous. This CDR3 spans 16 amino acids. V was pared by 5 bases and J by 0 bases, with 15 bases between. Germline CDR1 and CDR2: SGHDT and YYEEEE.

This chain connects TRBV10-3 to TRBJ2-7; TRBD2 aligns across 10 bases. Germline CDR1 ENHRY, CDR2 SYGVKD. Trimming at V came to 3 bases and at J to 1 base, leaving 6 bases not matched to a gene. The CDR3 is 16 amino acids. The CDR3 DNA reads as TGTGCCATCAGTGAACTTCCTAGCGGGAGTTCCTACGAGCAGTACTTC. It specifies CAISELPSGSSYEQYF.

The rearrangement joins TRBV10-1 to TRBJ2-7; TRBD1 aligns across 7 bases. The germline V gene has CDR1 WNHNN and CDR2 SYGVQD (reference sequence). The CDR3 is 17 residues long. V was pared by 0 bases and J by 9 bases, with 17 bases of the junction left unmatched. The CDR3 region has the DNA TGCGCCAGCAGTGAGTCGGGGCTGACAGGGTCCACGTTGGGGCAGTACTTC. Residues: CASSESGLTGSTLGQYF.

The V gene is TRBV6-1, the J gene TRBJ2-7; 8 bases fit TRBD2. Germline V gene sequence: CDR1 MNHNS, CDR2 SASEGT. Losses at the gene ends were 1 base for V and 0 bases for J; bases not matched to a gene: 8. This CDR3 is 17 amino acids long. CDR3 coding DNA: TGTGCCAGCAGTGAAGACCGTAGCGGGACTCGCTCCTACGAGCAGTACTTC. This sequence encodes CASSEDRSGTRSYEQYF.

V and J are TRBV18 and TRBJ1-6, with D unresolved. The CDR3 consists of 17 residues. V was pared by 0 bases and J by 0 bases, with 9 bases between. CDR1 and CDR2 from the germline V gene are KGHSH and LQKENI. CDR3 residues: CASSPPGKSSYNSPLHF. DNA of the CDR3: TGTGCCAGCTCACCACCTGGCAAGAGCTCCTATAATTCACCCCTCCACTTT.

V and J are TRBV6-5 and TRBJ1-2, with D tentatively TRBD1 (6 bases). The CDR3 contains 15 residues. Germline V gene lookup returns CDR1 MNHEY and CDR2 SVGAGI. The germline V and J ends were trimmed by 6 bases and 5 bases, with 19 bases remaining between them. CDR3 DNA: TGTGCCAGCAGGACCCCCCGGGGACAATCTTATGGCTACACCTTC. The encoded protein is CASRTPRGQSYGYTF.

The J gene is TRBJ2-3, the V gene TRBV19; 9 bases agree with TRBD2. The junction had 7 bases not matched to a gene; V was cut back by 4 bases and J by 5 bases. From germline, CDR1 is LNHDA and CDR2 SQIVND (reference sequence). This CDR3 region has 15 residues. CDR3 nucleotides: TGTGCCAGTAGTACGGTAGCGGGGGCTGGAGATACGCAGTATTTT. As protein: CASSTVAGAGDTQYF.

The rearrangement joins TRBV27 to TRBJ1-6; D might be TRBD1 (5 bases). Germline V gene lookup returns CDR1 MNHEY and CDR2 SMNVEV (reference sequence). V was clipped by 3 bases and J by 0 bases, with 6 bases between them. This CDR3 has 15 residues. The CDR3 nucleotides read TGTGCCAGCAGTTTGCAGGGCTCCTATAATTCACCCCTCCACTTT. It is translated as CASSLQGSYNSPLHF.